The source of this T cell receptor (beta chain) is a study of cytomegalovirus exposure and HLA in healthy donors. Study-wide results and caveats: Equally common other TCR beta chains were less clonally expanded than HLA-associated ones, a later analysis found.

CDR1 and CDR2 (germline): SNHLY, FYNNEI. The CDR3 runs 15 residues. The ends lost 4 bases at V and 1 base at J; junction bases unmatched: 4. As concerns this clone: Its target is not known.

It was healthy bone marrow donors who served as donors. Likely unrecorded immune exposures existed in these nominally healthy donors. 13 Jbeta primers and 60 Vbeta primers were used for the PCR. Sequencing used immunoSEQ multiplex PCR; TCRdb keeps in-frame clones, though not all of them. The sample includes 75,000 to 95,000 clones, roughly 70% seen only once; the top ten take roughly 2.8%. The chain carries TRBV2 and TRBJ1-1; 9 positions match TRBD1. The receptor was derived from a man aged 50-59 years in good health and CMV-seronegative. Input material: PBMCs. The CDR3 coding sequence is TGTGCCAGCAGTGCACAGGGGGCAAGGAACACTGAAGCTTTCTTT. This translates into CASSAQGARNTEAFF.